This T cell receptor (beta chain) was sequenced for a study of blood T cell repertoires in COVID-19. The CDR3 is 13 residues long. The germline gives CDR1 SGDLS, CDR2 YYNGEE. Trimming removed 0 bases from V and 8 bases from J, with 10 bases in between. In the original processing: Amplification of reference gene primers provided the estimated nucleated cell counts. Assay: immunoSEQ multiplex PCR; the TCRdb copy retains only in-frame clones and omits some. The V and J calls and the clone size are those of that table, but D and trimming were determined from the DNA. The table shows 200,000 to 250,000 clones, with about nine tenths occurring only once.

The sequenced material came from peripheral blood. This sequence originates from a woman aged 50 to 60 with acute or convalescent COVID-19. V and J are TRBV9 and TRBJ2-3, with D hard to call. In DNA form, the CDR3 reads TGTGCCAGCAGCGTAGAGTCCCGCGGTACGCAGTATTTT. Protein product: CASSVESRGTQYF.